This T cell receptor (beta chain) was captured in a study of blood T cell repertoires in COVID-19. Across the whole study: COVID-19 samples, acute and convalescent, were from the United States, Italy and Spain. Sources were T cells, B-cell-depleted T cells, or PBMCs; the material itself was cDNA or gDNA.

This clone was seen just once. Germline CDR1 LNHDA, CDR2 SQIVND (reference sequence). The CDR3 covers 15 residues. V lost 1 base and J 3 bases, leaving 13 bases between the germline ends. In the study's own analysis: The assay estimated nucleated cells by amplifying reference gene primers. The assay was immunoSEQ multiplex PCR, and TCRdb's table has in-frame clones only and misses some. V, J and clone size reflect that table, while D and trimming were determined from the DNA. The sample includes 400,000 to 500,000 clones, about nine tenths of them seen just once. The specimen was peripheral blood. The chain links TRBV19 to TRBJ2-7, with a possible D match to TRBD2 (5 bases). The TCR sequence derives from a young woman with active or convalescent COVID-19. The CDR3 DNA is TGTGCCAGTAGTATAGTCCGGGGATCGTTCTACGAGCAGTACTTC. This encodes CASSIVRGSFYEQYF.